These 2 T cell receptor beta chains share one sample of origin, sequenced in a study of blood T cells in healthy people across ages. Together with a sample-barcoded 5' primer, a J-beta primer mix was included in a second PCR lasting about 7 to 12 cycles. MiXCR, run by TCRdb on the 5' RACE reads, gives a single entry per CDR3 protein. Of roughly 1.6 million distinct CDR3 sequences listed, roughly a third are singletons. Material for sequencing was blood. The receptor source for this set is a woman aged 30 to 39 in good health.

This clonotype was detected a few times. Written as DNA, the CDR3 is TGTGCCACGGCATTTCGGGGGAAGAACACTGAAGCTTTCTTT. Amino acid sequence: CATAFRGKNTEAFF. The V call is TRBV6-6, the J call TRBJ1-1; perhaps TRBD1 as D (5 bases). Germline CDR1 and CDR2: MNHNY and SVGAGI (reference sequence). V was clipped by 10 bases and J by 1 base, with 16 bases between them. The CDR3 is 14 amino acids.

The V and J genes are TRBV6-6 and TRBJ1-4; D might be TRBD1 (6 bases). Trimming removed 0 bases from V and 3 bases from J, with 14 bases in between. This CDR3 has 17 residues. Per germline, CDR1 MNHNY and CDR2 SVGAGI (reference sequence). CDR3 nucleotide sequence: TGTGCCAGCAGTTACTCTTCAGGGGTTGGCGCTAATGAAAAACTGTTTTTT. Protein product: CASSYSSGVGANEKLFF.